This T cell receptor beta chain was recorded in a study of shared T cell receptors in the human thymus. TCRdb keeps only in-frame clones here, not all; method: immunoSEQ multiplex PCR. Of about 380,000 clones in the sample, just under 95% were seen once. Per germline, CDR1 SGDLS and CDR2 YYNGEE. V lost 4 bases and J lost 11, with 12 bases in between. This CDR3 is 11 amino acids long. The V and J genes are TRBV9 and TRBJ1-1, with D maybe TRBD1 (5 bases). The clonotype comes from a human donor. The specimen was thymocytes. In DNA form, the CDR3 reads TGTGCCAGCAGCACCCAGGGAATGGCTTTCTTT. It specifies CASSTQGMAFF.